In this sample, the clone carrying this TCR beta chain turned up a few times. The antigen remains unidentified. V was cut by 8 bases and J by 5 bases, with 22 bases left in between. The CDR3 covers 15 residues. From germline, CDR1 is GTSNPN and CDR2 SVGIG (reference sequence). The record originates from a study of beta chain features in type 1 diabetes. Expressed TCRB transcripts were sequenced, since all the RNA that had been isolated was reverse transcribed. Using immunoSEQ multiplex PCR, the repertoire was profiled, and TCRdb retains in-frame clones only, with some absent. The sample lists about 260,000 clones; about 20% were seen once. Study-wide findings and caveats: Among patients with Type 1 diabetes, TCRB CDR3s were moderately but significantly shorter in every one of the four CD4+ subsets.

Sample: naive CD4+ T cells from blood. This clonotype was obtained from a middle-aged woman with type 1 diabetes. The chain uses TRBV30 and TRBJ2-4; TRBD2 might be the D (6 bases). CDR3 amino acids: CAGERVGGGQNIQYF. The CDR3 nucleotides read TGTGCCGGGGAGAGAGTCGGGGGAGGCCAAAACATTCAGTACTTC. The full variable domain, rest sourced from reference TRBV30 and TRBJ2-4, is SQTIHQWPATLVQPVGSPLSLECTVEGTSNPNLYWYRQAAGRGLQLLFYSVGIGQISSEVPQNLSASRPQDRQFILSSKKLLLSDSGFYLCAGERVGGGQNIQYFGAGTRLSVL.